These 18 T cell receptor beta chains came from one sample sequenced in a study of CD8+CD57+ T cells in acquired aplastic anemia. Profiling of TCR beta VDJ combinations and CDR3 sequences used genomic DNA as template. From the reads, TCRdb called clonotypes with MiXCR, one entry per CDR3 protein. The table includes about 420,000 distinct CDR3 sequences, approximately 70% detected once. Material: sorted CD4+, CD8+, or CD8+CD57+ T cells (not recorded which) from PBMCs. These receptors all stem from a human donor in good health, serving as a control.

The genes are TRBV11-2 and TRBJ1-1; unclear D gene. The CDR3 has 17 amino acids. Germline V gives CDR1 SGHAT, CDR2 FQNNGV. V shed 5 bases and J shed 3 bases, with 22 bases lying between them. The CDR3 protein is CASSLGLECVWDTEAFF. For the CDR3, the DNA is TGTGCCAGCAGCCTGGGATTGGAGTGTGTATGGGACACTGAAGCTTTCTTT.

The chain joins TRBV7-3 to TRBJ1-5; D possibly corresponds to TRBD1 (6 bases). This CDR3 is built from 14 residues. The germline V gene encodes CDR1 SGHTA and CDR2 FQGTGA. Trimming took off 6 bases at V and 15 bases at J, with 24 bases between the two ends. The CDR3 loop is CASSYRVSNQHLHF. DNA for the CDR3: TGTGCCAGCAGTTACAGGGTGAGCAATCAGCACCTGCATTTT.

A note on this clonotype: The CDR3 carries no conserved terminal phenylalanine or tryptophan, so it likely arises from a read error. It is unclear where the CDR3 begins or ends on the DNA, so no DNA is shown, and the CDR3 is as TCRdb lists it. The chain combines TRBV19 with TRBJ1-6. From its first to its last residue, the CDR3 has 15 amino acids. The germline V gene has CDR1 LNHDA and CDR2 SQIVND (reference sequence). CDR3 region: CASSRVNRSHLHFEN.

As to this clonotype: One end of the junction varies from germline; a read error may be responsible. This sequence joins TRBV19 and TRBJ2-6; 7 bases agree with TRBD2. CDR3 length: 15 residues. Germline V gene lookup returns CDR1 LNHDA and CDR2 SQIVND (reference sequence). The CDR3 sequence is CASTRPGGGANVLTF. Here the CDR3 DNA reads TGTGCCAGTACCCGCCCGGGAGGTGGGGCCAACGTCCTAACTTTC.

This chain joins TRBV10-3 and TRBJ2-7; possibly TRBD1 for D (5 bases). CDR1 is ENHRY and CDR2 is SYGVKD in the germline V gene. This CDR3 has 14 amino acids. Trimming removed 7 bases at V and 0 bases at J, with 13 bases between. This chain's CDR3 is CAITPGFTSYEQYF. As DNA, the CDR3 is TGTGCCATCACTCCAGGGTTTACCTCCTACGAGCAGTACTTC.

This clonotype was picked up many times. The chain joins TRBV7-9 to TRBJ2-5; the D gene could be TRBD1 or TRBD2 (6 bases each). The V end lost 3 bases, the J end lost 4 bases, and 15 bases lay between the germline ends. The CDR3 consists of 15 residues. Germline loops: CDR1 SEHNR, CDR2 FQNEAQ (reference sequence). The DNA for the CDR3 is TGTGCCAGCAGCTTCGGGGGCCGGGGTATAGAGACCCAGTACTTC. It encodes CASSFGGRGIETQYF.

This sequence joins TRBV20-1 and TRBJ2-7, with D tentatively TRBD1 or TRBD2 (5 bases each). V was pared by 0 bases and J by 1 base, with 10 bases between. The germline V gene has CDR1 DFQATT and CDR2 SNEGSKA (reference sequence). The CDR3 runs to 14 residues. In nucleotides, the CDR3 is TGCAGTGCTAGAGATGGGGACGGTTCCTACGAGCAGTACTTC. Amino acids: CSARDGDGSYEQYF.

CDR3 in DNA: TGTGCCAGCAGCCCAGATCCAGGGGGTCCCATGAACACTGAAGCTTTCTTT. Translating it yields CASSPDPGGPMNTEAFF. The chain recombines TRBV11-2 with TRBJ1-1; 7 bases match TRBD1. V lost 5 bases, J lost 0 bases, and 12 bases stayed unmatched. Germline assignment: CDR1 SGHAT and CDR2 FQNNGV. This CDR3 contains 17 residues.

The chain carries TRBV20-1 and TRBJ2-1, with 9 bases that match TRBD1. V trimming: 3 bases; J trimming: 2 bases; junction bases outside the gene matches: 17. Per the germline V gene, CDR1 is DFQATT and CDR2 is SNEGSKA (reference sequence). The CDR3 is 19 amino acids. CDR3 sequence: CSASVDRGGFGRTYNEQFF. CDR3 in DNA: TGCAGTGCTAGTGTGGACAGGGGAGGTTTCGGGCGGACCTACAATGAGCAGTTCTTC.

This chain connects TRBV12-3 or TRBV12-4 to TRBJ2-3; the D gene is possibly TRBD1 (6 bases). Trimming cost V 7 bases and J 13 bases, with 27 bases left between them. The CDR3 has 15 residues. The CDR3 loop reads CASNLQGPRTDKEYF. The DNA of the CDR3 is TGTGCCAGCAACCTGCAGGGTCCGCGGACAGACAAGGAGTATTTT.

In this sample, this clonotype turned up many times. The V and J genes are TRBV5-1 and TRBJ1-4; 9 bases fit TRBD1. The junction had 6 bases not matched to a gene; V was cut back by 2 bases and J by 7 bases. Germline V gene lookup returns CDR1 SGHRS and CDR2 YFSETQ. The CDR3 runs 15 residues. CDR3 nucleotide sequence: TGCGCCAGCAGCTTCGACGGGACAGGGCTTGAAAAACTGTTTTTT. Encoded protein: CASSFDGTGLEKLFF.

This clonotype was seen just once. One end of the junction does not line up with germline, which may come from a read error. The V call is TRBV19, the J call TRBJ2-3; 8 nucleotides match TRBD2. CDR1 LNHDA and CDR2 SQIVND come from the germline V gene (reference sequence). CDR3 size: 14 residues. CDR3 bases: TGTGCCAGCAGCTTGGCGGGGGGCAAAGATGAGCAGTATTTC. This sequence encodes CASSLAGGKDEQYF. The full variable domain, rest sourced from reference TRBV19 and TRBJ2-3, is DGGITQSPKYLFRKEGQNVTLSCEQNLNHDAMYWYRQDPGQGLRLIYYSQIVNDFQKGDIAEGYSVSREKKESFPLTVTSAQKNPTAFYLCASSLAGGKDEQYFGPGTRLTVL.

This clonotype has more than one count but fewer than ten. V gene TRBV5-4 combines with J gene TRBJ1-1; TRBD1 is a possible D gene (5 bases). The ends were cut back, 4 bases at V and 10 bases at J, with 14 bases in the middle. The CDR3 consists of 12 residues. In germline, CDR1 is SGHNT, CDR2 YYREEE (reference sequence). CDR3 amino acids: CASSRDLGGAFF. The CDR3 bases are TGTGCCAGCAGCCGGGACCTGGGGGGAGCTTTCTTT.

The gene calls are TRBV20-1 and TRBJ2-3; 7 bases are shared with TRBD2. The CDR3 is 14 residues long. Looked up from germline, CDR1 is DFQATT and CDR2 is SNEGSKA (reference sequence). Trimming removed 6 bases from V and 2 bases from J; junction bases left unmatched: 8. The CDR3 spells CSADHGGFTDTQYF. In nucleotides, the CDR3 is TGCAGTGCCGACCACGGGGGGTTCACAGATACGCAGTATTTT.

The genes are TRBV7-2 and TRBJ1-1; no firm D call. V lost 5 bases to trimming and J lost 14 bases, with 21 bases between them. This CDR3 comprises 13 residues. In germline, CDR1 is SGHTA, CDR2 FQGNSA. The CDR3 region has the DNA TGTGCCAGCAGCATAGGAGAGACCCCGTACGCCTTCTTT. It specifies CASSIGETPYAFF.

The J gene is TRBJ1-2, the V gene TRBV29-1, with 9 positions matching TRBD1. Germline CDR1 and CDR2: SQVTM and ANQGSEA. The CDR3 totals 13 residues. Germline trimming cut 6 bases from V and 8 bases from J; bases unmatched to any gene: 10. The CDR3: CSVTRDRVVGYTF. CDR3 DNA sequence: TGCAGCGTGACCCGGGACAGGGTTGTAGGCTACACCTTC.

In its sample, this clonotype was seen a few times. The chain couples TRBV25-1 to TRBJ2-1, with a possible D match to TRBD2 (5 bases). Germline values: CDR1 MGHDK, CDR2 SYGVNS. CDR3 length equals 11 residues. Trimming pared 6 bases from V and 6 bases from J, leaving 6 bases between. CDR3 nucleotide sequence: TGTGCCAGCAGGGCGGGCAATGAGCAGTTCTTC. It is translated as CASRAGNEQFF.

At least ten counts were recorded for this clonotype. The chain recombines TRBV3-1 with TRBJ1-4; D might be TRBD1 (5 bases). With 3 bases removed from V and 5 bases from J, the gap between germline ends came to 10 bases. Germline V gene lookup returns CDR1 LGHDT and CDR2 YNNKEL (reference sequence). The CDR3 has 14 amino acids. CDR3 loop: CASSQGRENEKLFF. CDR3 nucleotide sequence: TGTGCCAGCAGCCAGGGGCGTGAGAATGAAAAACTGTTTTTT.